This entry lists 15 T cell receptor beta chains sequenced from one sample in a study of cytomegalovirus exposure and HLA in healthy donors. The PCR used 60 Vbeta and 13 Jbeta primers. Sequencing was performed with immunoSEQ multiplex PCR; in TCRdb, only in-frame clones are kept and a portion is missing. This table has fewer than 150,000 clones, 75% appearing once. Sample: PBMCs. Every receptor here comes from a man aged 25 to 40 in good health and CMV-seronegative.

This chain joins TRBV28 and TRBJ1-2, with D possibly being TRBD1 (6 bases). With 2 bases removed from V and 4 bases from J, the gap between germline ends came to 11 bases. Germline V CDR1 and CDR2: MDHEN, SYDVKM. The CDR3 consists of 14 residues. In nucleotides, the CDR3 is TGTGCCAGCAGTTTACCCCAGGGGTTCTATGGCTACACCTTC. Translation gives CASSLPQGFYGYTF.

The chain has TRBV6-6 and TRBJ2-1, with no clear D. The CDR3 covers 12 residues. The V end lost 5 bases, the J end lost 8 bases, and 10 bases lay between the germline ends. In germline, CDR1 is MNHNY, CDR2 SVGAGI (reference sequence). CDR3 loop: CASSTVAYEQFF. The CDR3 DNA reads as TGTGCCAGCAGTACCGTAGCTTATGAGCAGTTCTTC.

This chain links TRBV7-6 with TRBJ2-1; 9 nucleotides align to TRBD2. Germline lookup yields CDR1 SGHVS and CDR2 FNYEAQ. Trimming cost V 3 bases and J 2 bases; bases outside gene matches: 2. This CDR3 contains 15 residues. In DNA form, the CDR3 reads TGTGCCAGCAGCTTTGCGGGGGGGGCCTACAATGAGCAGTTCTTC. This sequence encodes CASSFAGGAYNEQFF.

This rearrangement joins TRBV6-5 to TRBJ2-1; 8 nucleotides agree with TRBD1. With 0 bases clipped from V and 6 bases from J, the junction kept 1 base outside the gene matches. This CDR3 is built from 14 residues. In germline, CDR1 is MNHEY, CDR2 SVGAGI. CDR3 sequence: CASSYSTGANEQFF. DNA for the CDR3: TGTGCCAGCAGTTACTCGACAGGGGCCAATGAGCAGTTCTTC.

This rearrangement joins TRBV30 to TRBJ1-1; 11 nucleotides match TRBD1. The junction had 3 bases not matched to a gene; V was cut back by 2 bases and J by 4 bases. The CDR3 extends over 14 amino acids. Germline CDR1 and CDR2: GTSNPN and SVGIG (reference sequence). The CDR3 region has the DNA TGTGCCTGGAGTTCGGGACAGGGGGTCACTGAAGCTTTCTTT. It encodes CAWSSGQGVTEAFF.

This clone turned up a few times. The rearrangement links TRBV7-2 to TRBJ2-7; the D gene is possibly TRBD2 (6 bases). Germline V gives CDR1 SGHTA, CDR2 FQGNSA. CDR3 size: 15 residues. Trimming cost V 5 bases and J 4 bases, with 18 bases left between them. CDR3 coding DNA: TGTGCCAGCAGCCCCCAGAAAGGCGGGACTTACGAGCAGTACTTC. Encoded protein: CASSPQKGGTYEQYF. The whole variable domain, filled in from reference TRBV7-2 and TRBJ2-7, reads GAGVSQSPSNKVTEKGKDVELRCDPISGHTALYWYRQSLGQGLEFLIYFQGNSAPDKSGLPSDRFSAERTGGSVSTLTIQRTQQEDSAVYLCASSPQKGGTYEQYFGPGTRLTVT.

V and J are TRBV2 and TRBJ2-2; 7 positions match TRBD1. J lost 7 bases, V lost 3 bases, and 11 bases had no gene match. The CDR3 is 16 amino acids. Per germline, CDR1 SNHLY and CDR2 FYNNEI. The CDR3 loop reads CASSDPQGSVFGELFF. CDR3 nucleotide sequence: TGTGCCAGCAGTGACCCACAGGGGAGTGTCTTCGGGGAGCTGTTTTTT. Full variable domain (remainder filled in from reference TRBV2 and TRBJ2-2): EPEVTQTPSHQVTQMGQEVILRCVPISNHLYFYWYRQILGQKVEFLVSFYNNEISEKSEIFDDQFSVERPDGSNFTLKIRSTKLEDSAMYFCASSDPQGSVFGELFFGEGSRLTVL.

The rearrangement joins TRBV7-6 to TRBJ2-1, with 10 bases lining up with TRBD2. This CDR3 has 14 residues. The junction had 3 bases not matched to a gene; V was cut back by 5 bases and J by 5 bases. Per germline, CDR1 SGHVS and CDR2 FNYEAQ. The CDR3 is CASSGLAENNEQFF. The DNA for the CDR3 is TGTGCCAGCAGCGGACTAGCGGAAAACAATGAGCAGTTCTTC.

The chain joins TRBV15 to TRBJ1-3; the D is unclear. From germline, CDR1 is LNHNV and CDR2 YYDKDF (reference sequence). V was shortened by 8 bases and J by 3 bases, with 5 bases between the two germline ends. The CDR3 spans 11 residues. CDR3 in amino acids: CATSIGNTIYF. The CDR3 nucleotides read TGTGCCACCTCCATTGGAAACACCATATATTTT.

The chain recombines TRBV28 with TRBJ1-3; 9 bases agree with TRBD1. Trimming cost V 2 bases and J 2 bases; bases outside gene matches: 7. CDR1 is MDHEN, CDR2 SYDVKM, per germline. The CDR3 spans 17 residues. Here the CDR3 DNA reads TGTGCCAGCAGTTTAGGGACAGGGATGAGTACTGGAAACACCATATATTTT. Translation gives CASSLGTGMSTGNTIYF.

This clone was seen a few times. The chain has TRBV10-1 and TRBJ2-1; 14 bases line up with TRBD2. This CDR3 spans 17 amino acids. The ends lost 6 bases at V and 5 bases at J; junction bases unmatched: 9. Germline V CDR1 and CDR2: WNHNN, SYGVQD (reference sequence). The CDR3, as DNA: TGCGCCAGCAGGGCCCGACTAGCGGGAGGGCCTAACAATGAGCAGTTCTTC. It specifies CASRARLAGGPNNEQFF.

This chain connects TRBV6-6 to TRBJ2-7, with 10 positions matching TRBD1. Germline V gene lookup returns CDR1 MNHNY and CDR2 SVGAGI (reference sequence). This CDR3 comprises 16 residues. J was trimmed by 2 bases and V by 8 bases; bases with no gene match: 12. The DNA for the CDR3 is TGTGCCAGCTCGGGGCGACAGGGGGCCTTCCCCTACGAGCAGTACTTC. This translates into CASSGRQGAFPYEQYF.

The CDR3 is CASRDTGTYGYTF. The CDR3 nucleotides read TGTGCCAGCAGAGACACAGGGACCTATGGCTACACCTTC. V gene TRBV6-1 combines with J gene TRBJ1-2, with D tentatively TRBD1 (6 bases). CDR1 is MNHNS and CDR2 is SASEGT in the germline V gene. With 6 bases removed from V and 4 bases from J, the gap between germline ends came to 12 bases. The length of the CDR3 is 13 residues.

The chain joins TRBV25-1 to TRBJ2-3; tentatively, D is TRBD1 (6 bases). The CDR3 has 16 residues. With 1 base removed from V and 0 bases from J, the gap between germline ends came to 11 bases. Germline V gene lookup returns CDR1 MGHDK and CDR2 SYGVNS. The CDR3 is CASSESRGGSTDTQYF. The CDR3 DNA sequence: TGTGCCAGCAGTGAATCCAGGGGCGGAAGCACAGATACGCAGTATTTT.

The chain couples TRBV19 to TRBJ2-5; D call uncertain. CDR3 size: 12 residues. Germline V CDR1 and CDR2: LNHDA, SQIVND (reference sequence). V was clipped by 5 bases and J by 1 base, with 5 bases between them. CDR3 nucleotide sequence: TGTGCCAGTAGTCTACGCCAAGAGACCCAGTACTTC. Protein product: CASSLRQETQYF.